This T cell receptor beta chain originates from a study of shared T cell receptors in the human thymus. The trim removed 0 bases at V and 2 bases at J, leaving 7 bases unmatched. The CDR3 loop spans 17 amino acids. Per the germline V gene, CDR1 is LGHNT and CDR2 is FRNRAP. The assay was immunoSEQ multiplex PCR, and TCRdb's table has in-frame clones only and misses some. In the table there are hundreds of thousands of clones, roughly 86% of which are singletons. The same sample was also used in a study of human thymus T cells. As reported in that work: During corrective heart surgery, resections were taken, and the thymus tissue came from them. Related studies found that unrelated individuals share highly overlapping thymic repertoires.

The chain has TRBV12-5 and TRBJ2-7; the match to TRBD2 covers 10 bases. This receptor was taken from a boy under two years old with a congenital heart defect. The material sequenced was thymocytes. The CDR3: CASGLVTLAGIPYEQYF. DNA for the CDR3: TGTGCTAGTGGTTTGGTCACACTAGCGGGAATCCCCTACGAGCAGTACTTC.